Presented here are 4 T cell receptor beta chains from one specimen sequenced in a study of identical twins. TCRdb re-called the 5' RACE reads with MiXCR, one entry per CDR3 protein. The table has approximately 620,000 distinct CDR3 sequences, less than 10% seen once; the top ten hold around 0.98%. This same sample was also part of a study on yellow fever vaccine responses in identical twins.

The sample was PBMCs. These receptors all stem from a woman between 18 and 29 years old in good health.

The sample holds a few counts of this clonotype. The chain employs TRBV19 and TRBJ2-7; TRBD1 is a possible D gene (5 bases). Trimming took 5 bases from V and 3 from J, leaving 17 bases between them. The germline V gene encodes CDR1 LNHDA and CDR2 SQIVND (reference sequence). The CDR3 extends over 15 amino acids. The CDR3 spells CASSPRQPTDYEQYF. The CDR3 nucleotides read TGTGCCAGTAGTCCAAGACAGCCGACGGACTACGAGCAGTACTTC.

This clonotype was counted between two and nine times. The chain has TRBV29-1 and TRBJ2-7; D is uncertain. Germline V gene sequence: CDR1 SQVTM, CDR2 ANQGSEA. The CDR3 length is 13 residues. V gave up 0 bases and J gave up 9 bases, with 15 bases separating them. The CDR3: CSVEDPIRAVQYF. The DNA for the CDR3 is TGCAGCGTTGAAGACCCCATAAGGGCTGTGCAGTACTTC.

This clonotype came up many times. V is TRBV25-1 and J is TRBJ1-6, with a weak D call TRBD1 (6 bases). This CDR3 spans 16 amino acids. V dropped 2 bases and J dropped 6 bases, with 14 bases sitting between them. Germline lookup yields CDR1 MGHDK and CDR2 SYGVNS. CDR3 amino acids: CASSERGGPLNSPLHF. CDR3 nucleotides: TGTGCCAGCAGTGAACGCGGGGGCCCGCTTAATTCACCCCTCCACTTT.

This clonotype was observed many times. The chain recombines TRBV12-3 or TRBV12-4 with TRBJ2-3, with 7 bases that match TRBD2. J was trimmed by 2 bases and V by 5 bases; bases with no gene match: 1. The CDR3 covers 13 residues. CDR3 sequence reads: CASSRDYTDTQYF. The CDR3, as DNA: TGTGCCAGCAGTCGGGACTACACAGATACGCAGTATTTT.